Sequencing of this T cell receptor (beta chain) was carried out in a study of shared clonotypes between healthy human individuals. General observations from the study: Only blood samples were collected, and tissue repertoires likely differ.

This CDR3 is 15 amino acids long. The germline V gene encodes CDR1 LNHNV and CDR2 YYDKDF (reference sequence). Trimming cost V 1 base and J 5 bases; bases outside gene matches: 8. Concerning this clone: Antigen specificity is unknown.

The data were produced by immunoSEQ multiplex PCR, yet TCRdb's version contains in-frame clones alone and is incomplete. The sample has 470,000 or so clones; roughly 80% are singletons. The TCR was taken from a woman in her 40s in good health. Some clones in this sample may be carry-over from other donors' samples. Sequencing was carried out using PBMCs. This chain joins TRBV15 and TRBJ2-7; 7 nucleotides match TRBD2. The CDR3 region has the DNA TGTGCCACCAGCAGAGGGGGGGGAGACAGCAACGAGCAGTACTTC. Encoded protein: CATSRGGGDSNEQYF.